This T cell receptor (beta chain) was found in a study of CD8+ T cells in alopecia areata (dated by TCRdb to 2016 to 2019). Study-wide context: Female C3H/HeJ recipients, 7-10 weeks old, were grafted with skin from C3H/HeJ donors with spontaneous alopecia (roughly 6-13 months old). Scalp tissue and sorted CD4+ and CD8+ peripheral blood T cells from patchy and totalis/universalis alopecia areata patients and from healthy controls were covered by human TCRbeta sequencing. In both human patients and the C3H/HeJ mouse model, the study applied high-throughput TCRbeta sequencing to look at T cell clonal expansion in alopecia areata. Scalp clonality was compared across normal scalp (n=4), patchy alopecia areata scalp (n=8), and alopecia totalis/universalis scalp (n=8). RNA was obtained with the PAXgene miRNA kit for fixed scalp, the miRNeasy kit for PBMCs, and the RNeasy kit for mouse skin. TCRbeta CDR3 regions were amplified by immunoSEQ multiplex PCR using 35 Vbeta forward and 13 Jbeta reverse primers.

The library relied on the immunoSEQ multiplex PCR assay. RNA was extracted from all samples and reverse transcribed into cDNA as template for TCR sequencing. First-strand cDNA was synthesized with SuperScript III using a 2:1 mix of oligo-dT and random hexamers. A synthetic immune receptor repertoire was used to measure amplification bias, and any remaining bias was corrected computationally. Sequencing of the libraries was done on Illumina HiSeq using 60 bp reads that spanned the CDR3 and were read from J toward V. Processing in the source paper ran as follows. Raw reads were preprocessed to remove errors, and CDR3 was defined by IMGT conventions from the conserved cysteine to phenylalanine. Clonality was calculated as 1 minus Shannon entropy normalized by log2 of the number of productive unique TCRs. Whether scalp clones were CD4 or CD8 was inferred by matching scalp TCRbeta sequences against CD4 and CD8 repertoires sorted from blood. The table was pulled from immuneACCESS by TCRdb, which kept in-frame rearrangements only. Such tables lose some clones; where checked, under half of the loss comes from unresolved V genes, and the rest has no known cause. From that table come the V and J calls and clone size; the DNA was used to work out D and trimming. For this sample the table reports about 110,000 clones, with no clone seen just once. Around a fifth of the sample is in the top ten clones.

Broader findings and caveats from the paper: Shared TCR sequences between patients were less evident than in mice, which may be partly attributable to HLA diversity in the patient population. Higher clonality and more expanded CD8+ clones were observed in lesional scalp than in normal scalp, particularly in alopecia totalis/universalis, a finding suggestive of antigenic drive. Scalp TCR repertoire analysis is complicated because resident alphabeta T cells in normal human skin are also sequenced, whereas mouse skin is dominated by gammadelta T cells.

CDR1 and CDR2 are read off the germline V gene as NNHDY and SYVADS. The CDR3 contains 15 residues, cysteine and phenylalanine counted. Of the CDR3's DNA, 33 bases were read; they are in frame from base 1. As to this clone: Its binding antigen is unknown. This receptor came from a mouse, so its gene names and germline sequences are mouse ones too. Coverage ceases 4 residues before the CDR3 finishes, and the germline J gene fills in the end.

This receptor was identified in a C3H/HeJ mouse with alopecia areata. The MHC haplotype for this mouse line is H2-k. The chain couples TRBV13-3 to TRBJ2-1, and 11 bases in between align with TRBD2. Sample: lesional skin. The CDR3 region has the sequence CASSDRDWGRAEQFF. Partial CDR3 DNA: TGTGCCAGCAGTGATCGGGACTGGGGGCGGGCT.